This T cell receptor beta chain was found in a study of T cells in Graves' hyperthyroidism and ophthalmopathy. This clonotype was observed many times. Fresh 10 ml peripheral blood yielded PBMCs. V gave up 6 bases and J gave up 4 bases; unmatched junction bases: 9. Germline V gene lookup returns CDR1 MNHEY and CDR2 SVGEGT. The CDR3 consists of 14 residues. Authors of the study amplified TCR beta CDR3 regions from RNA transcripts. Initially, a first-round RT-PCR of the TCR CDR3 employed the HTBI primer set. TCRdb redid the calling of the multiplex PCR reads with MiXCR, one entry per CDR3 protein. The profile shows roughly 560,000 distinct CDR3 sequences, about 15% of them singletons.

This TCR derives from a woman aged 40 to 55 with Graves' ophthalmopathy. V usage is TRBV6-2 or TRBV6-3 and J usage is TRBJ2-7; 7 bases match TRBD2. The sequenced sample was blood. The CDR3 loop reads CASRSSGGAYEQYF. In DNA, the CDR3 is TGTGCCAGCAGATCCTCGGGGGGAGCTTACGAGCAGTACTTC.